This TCR beta chain emerged from a study of cytomegalovirus exposure and HLA in healthy donors (dated by TCRdb to the late 2010s). The study in broad terms: An earlier analysis of some 600 of the donors reported about 260 Gb of sequence data and 100 million to 120 million unique TCR beta sequences obtained from some 170 million T cells. In a later genetic analysis, genome-wide SNP genotypes for about 65% of the roughly 670 donors were used, and that subset was treated as a discovery cohort. To predict cytomegalovirus infection status, the study brought together high-throughput TCR immunosequencing, statistical association of individual TCRs with disease status, and machine learning. HLA typing included class I and class II loci at four-digit resolution. Because of strong linkage in the cohort, roughly five DR-DQ haplotypes were treated as single units for association and clustering. A separate validation cohort of 100 to 150 different subjects was used in addition to the roughly 620-subject first cohort. Among the approximately 400 genotyped donors, around 81% belonged to the genetic ancestry cluster associated with self-reported Caucasian donors. Using immunosequencing, the study profiled T cell repertoires from some 670 subjects and related those repertoires to cytomegalovirus serostatus. The study was designed to test whether signatures of past pathogen exposure could be identified by cataloging public T cell receptors. The number of donors typed differed by locus, with roughly 629-640 for A, B, C, DRB1 and DQB1, roughly 520 for DQA1, over 600 for DPA1, and some 440 for DPB1. Across 398 genotyped donors of the cohort, an average of approximately 240,000 unique TCR beta nucleotide sequences per donor were sequenced, and roughly a sixth of those sequences were non-productive. To decide whether each TCR beta V gene segment behaved as functional or pseudogenic, an earlier analysis of approximately 620 of the donors relied on high-throughput TCR beta sequencing. Donor age, sex, ethnicity and CMV serostatus were collected together with the repertoire data. In the later analysis, no new phenotypic data were used to find candidate immune exposures; instead, reliance was placed on TCR beta sequences and their occurrence across donors. An early release covering roughly 640 HLA-typed donors comprised 250 to 350 gigabases of sequencing data and approximately 85 million unique TCR sequences. In a later analysis, previously published TCR beta repertoires from 550 to 750 donors were re-analyzed and high-resolution HLA genotyping was added so that TCR occurrence patterns could be studied. All discovery cohort repertoires had been generated on a single sequencing platform.

The cohort comprised 710 or so healthy bone marrow donors. At the time of sampling, all cohort members were nominally healthy, though unrecorded immune exposures were likely present. The donor was CMV seropositive and belonged to the group of 250 to 350 seropositive cohort members. Every donor gave a peripheral blood sample, and the peripheral blood mononuclear cells from that sample were used for TCR beta sequencing. The Qiagen DNeasy Blood Extraction Kit was used to extract genomic DNA from the blood cell samples. The germline V gene encodes CDR1 MGHDK and CDR2 SYGVNS. V was cut back by 5 bases and J by 2 bases, leaving a gap of 13 bases between them. Reading from cysteine to phenylalanine, the CDR3 counts 15 amino acids. Only CDR3 DNA remains: 45 bases, in frame from the first base. Library generation was performed with the immunoSEQ multiplex PCR assay. For the multiplex PCR, a mixture combining 60 forward primers for TCR Vbeta segments and 13 reverse primers for TCR Jbeta segments was used. The CDR3 region of rearranged TCR beta genes was amplified from genomic DNA with a multiplex PCR assay. The Illumina HiSeq System was used to sequence the amplified TCR beta libraries as 87-base-pair reads. On the study's bioinformatics: Across the 600 to 700 repertoires, a later analysis counted 80 million or so unique TCR beta chains, roughly 11 million of which were shared by at least two donors. A nearest-neighbor algorithm error-corrected the raw reads and collapsed the reads into unique sequences, merging closely related sequences to remove PCR and sequencing errors. V, D and J gene segments were assigned by aligning CDR3 sequences to IMGT reference sequences. For a sequence to be retained, at least a six-nucleotide match to both a V gene segment and a J gene segment was required. Rearrangements were called productive when the CDR3 lacked stop codons and stayed in frame with V and J; all others were non-productive. CDR3 was defined according to IMGT convention as the region running from the second conserved V-encoded cysteine to the conserved J-encoded phenylalanine. The earlier analysis of 587 of the donors excluded sequences that lacked an unambiguous match to a single V gene segment. In an earlier analysis of roughly 500 of the donors, V segments were called functional above 56.7% productive rearrangements and were called segregating when the between-donor standard deviation exceeded 5%. A statistical classification framework was developed to diagnose cytomegalovirus status using the catalog of TCR beta chain sequences. In a later analysis, TCR nucleotide sequences were compared against IMGT/GENE-DB human TR gene sequences so that V and J genes could be assigned. A later analysis assigned CDR3 sequences and most-parsimonious VDJ recombination scenarios with the TCRdist pipeline. In a later analysis, each TCR beta chain was defined by its CDR3 amino acid sequence together with its V-gene family, and reads without a unique V-gene family were excluded. To address suspected cross-contamination and a sequencing artifact, a later analysis removed a few hundred highly shared, low-generation-probability nucleotide sequences. In a later analysis, a clonal expansion index was calculated for each public chain from normalized within-repertoire ranks of inferred template counts. In a later analysis, generation probabilities were computed with a VDJ recombination model fitted to out-of-frame rearrangements, and the resulting probabilities were checked against IGoR. Hypergeometric tests were used in a later analysis to score TCR-TCR, TCR-HLA and TCR-CMV co-occurrence, with a repertoire-size bias correction applied to the TCR pairs. False discovery rates were estimated in a later analysis by permuting HLA or CMV assignments 20 times. A later analysis grouped co-occurring TCRs with DBSCAN, adding TCRdist sequence similarity when clustering within HLA-allele-positive subsets. Repertoires with fewer than 30,000 or more than 120,000 public chains were left out of co-occurrence clustering, as were four to six repertoires with anomalous nucleotide sharing. TCRdb mirrors the immuneACCESS table, restricted to in-frame sequences. Some clones are absent from its copies; in checked studies, under half trace to an unresolved V gene, and the reason for the others is unknown. From that table come the V and J calls and clone size; the DNA was used to work out D and trimming. The sample yields about 190,000 clones; roughly 84% were counted once. The ten largest clones add up to approximately 2.4% of the sample.

Results and caveats for the whole study, not just this receptor: For the cohort, immune exposure information was limited to CMV serostatus. Presence/absence analyses assumed roughly uniform sequencing depth across donors, an assumption that may not hold. Most CMV-associated TCR beta chains appeared to be HLA-restricted in a later analysis, and the HLA associations seemed to be driven largely by CMV exposure. Compared with the 666-donor mean, donors in an Asian-associated ancestry cluster had fewer N-insertions in productive TCRs, according to a later genetic analysis. A further reported finding was that TCR beta sequences accurately predicted the HLA-A and HLA-B alleles for most subjects in the first cohort. An earlier analysis of around 500 of the donors showed that most TCR beta V segments appeared in productive rearrangements either about 90% or about 30% of the time, which broadly matched IMGT annotations. V-gene and J-gene trimming of TCR beta chains was associated with a missense DCLRE1C variant in a later genetic analysis, and the association was replicated in an independent cohort. Some IMGT-functional V segments, including TRBV6-2 and TRBV6-3, could not be told apart with the 87-base-pair reads, so those segments were excluded. Correlated functional status among segregating V segments might be attributable to linkage disequilibrium, but an unknown experimental factor could not be ruled out. The study gave a list of some 150 TCR beta chains associated with cytomegalovirus. A later analysis associated 15,000 to 20,000 TCR beta sequences with specific HLA alleles at a false discovery rate of 0.05. It was suggested by the authors that the approach could potentially be generalized to other disease states and immunological phenotypes. Cytomegalovirus status was reported to be diagnosed by the classifier with high specificity and sensitivity in both the original and validation cohorts. Three of the identified cytomegalovirus-associated TCR beta chains were confirmed in vitro to be specific for cytomegalovirus antigens. A later analysis found that TCR association rates varied across HLA loci, with DRB1 alleles showing the most associated TCRs and HLA-C alleles the fewest. Approximately 16 rarely observed V segments, including chromosome 9 orphons, were excluded from the earlier analysis of a few hundred of the donors because counts were too low. In a later analysis, HLA-associated TCR beta chains were found to be more clonally expanded and to have lower generation probabilities than equally common non-associated chains. Because HLA typing was missing for some donors at each locus, association tests included only the typed subset. Most TCR sequences were observed very rarely across donors, whereas some public TCRs were present in many individuals. The sequencing pipeline was judged likely to have produced a cluster of highly shared sequence variants as a technical artifact. In this cohort, only TCR beta chains were sequenced, and detectable features were limited by the absence of alpha or paired-chain data. Strong co-occurrence of HLA alleles, especially DR and DQ, made assigning TCR associations to individual alleles difficult. According to a later analysis, parvovirus B19, influenza, CMV and Epstein-Barr virus appeared linked to several top co-occurrence clusters.

Regarding this clone: It has no known antigen specificity. The record has no base qualities; no much larger clone is one base away.

The chain is made from TRBV25-1 and TRBJ1-5, with the D gene too uncertain to name. The sequenced sample was PBMCs. This TCR came from a woman aged 45-65 years in good health and CMV-seropositive. The CDR3: CASSTAEAGNQPQHF. The nucleotides read TGTGCCAGCAGTACGGCAGAGGCGGGCAATCAGCCCCAGCATTTT. This CDR3, with the reference TRBV25-1 and TRBJ1-5 proteins standing in past its ends, gives the full variable domain EADIYQTPRYLVIGTGKKITLECSQTMGHDKMYWYQQDPGMELHLIHYSYGVNSTEKGDLSSESTVSRIRTEHFPLTLESARPSHTSQYLCASSTAEAGNQPQHFGDGTRLSIL.